This T cell receptor (beta chain) was captured by sequencing in a study of blood T cells in healthy people across ages. PCR was performed a second time for about 7 to 11 cycles using a sample-barcoded 5' primer and a J-beta primer mix. Each cDNA molecule, via a template-switch adaptor with 12 random nucleotides, was tagged. TCRdb passed the 5' RACE reads through MiXCR, listing each CDR3 protein once. The table lists around 1,700,000 distinct CDR3 sequences, roughly 27% of them singletons. The CDR3 is 14 amino acids. V was pared by 4 bases and J by 6 bases, with 10 bases between. Germline V gene lookup returns CDR1 MDHEN and CDR2 SYDVKM. This clonotype was recorded many times.

The sample was blood. This sequence originates from a woman in her twenties or thirties in good health. The rearrangement links TRBV28 to TRBJ1-6, with a possible D match to TRBD1 (5 bases). The CDR3 reads CASSYRDGNSPLHF. For the CDR3, the DNA is TGTGCCAGCAGTTACCGGGACGGTAATTCACCCCTCCACTTT. Variable domain in full (rest from reference TRBV28 and TRBJ1-6): DVKVTQSSRYLVKRTGEKVFLECVQDMDHENMFWYRQDPGLGLRLIYFSYDVKMKEKGDIPEGYSVSREKKERFSLILESASTNQTSMYLCASSYRDGNSPLHFGNGTRLTVT.